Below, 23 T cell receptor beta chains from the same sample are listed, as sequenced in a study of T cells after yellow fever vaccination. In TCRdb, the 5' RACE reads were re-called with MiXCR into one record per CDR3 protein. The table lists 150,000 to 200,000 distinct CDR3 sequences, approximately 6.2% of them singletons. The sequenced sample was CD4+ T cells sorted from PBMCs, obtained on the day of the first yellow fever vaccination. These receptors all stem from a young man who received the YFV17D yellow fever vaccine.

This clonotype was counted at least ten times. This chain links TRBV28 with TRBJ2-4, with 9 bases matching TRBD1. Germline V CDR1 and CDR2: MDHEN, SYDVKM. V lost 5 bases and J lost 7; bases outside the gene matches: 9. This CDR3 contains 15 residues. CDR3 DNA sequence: TGTGCCAGCAGTCCCGAACAGGGGGCCGATAACATTCAGTACTTC. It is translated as CASSPEQGADNIQYF.

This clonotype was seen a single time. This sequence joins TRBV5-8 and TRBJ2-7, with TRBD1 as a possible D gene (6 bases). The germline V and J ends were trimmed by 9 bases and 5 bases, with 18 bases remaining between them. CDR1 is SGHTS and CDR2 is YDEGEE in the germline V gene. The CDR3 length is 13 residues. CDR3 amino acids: CAMSTGNSHEQYF. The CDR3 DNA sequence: TGTGCCATGAGCACAGGGAATTCCCACGAGCAGTACTTC.

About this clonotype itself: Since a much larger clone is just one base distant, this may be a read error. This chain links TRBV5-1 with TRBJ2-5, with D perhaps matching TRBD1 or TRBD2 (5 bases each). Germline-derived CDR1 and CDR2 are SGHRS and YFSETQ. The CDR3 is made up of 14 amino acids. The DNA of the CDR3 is TGCGCCAGCAGCTTGGGACAGCTTCGAGGGACCCACTACTTC. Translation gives CASSLGQLRGTHYF.

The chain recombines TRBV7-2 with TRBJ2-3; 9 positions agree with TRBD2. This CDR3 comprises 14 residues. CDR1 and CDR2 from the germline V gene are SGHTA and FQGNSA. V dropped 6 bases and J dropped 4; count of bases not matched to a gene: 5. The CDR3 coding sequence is TGTGCCAGCAGAGTAGCGGGGGCGGCAGATACGCAGTATTTT. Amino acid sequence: CASRVAGAADTQYF. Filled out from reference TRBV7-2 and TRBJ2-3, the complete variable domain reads GAGVSQSPSNKVTEKGKDVELRCDPISGHTALYWYRQSLGQGLEFLIYFQGNSAPDKSGLPSDRFSAERTGGSVSTLTIQRTQQEDSAVYLCASRVAGAADTQYFGPGTRLTVL.

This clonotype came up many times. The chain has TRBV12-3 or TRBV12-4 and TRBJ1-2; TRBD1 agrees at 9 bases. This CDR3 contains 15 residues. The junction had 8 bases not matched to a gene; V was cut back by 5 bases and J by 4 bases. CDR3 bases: TGTGCCAGCAGTCCGGGACAGGGTTTGGTCTATGGCTACACCTTC. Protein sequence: CASSPGQGLVYGYTF.

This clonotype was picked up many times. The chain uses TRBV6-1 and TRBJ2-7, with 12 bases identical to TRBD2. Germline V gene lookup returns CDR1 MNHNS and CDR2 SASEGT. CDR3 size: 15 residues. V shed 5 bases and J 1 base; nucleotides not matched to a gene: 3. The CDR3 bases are TGTGCCAGCAGTCTCGGACTAGCGGGATCCTACGAGCAGTACGTC. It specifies CASSLGLAGSYEQYV.

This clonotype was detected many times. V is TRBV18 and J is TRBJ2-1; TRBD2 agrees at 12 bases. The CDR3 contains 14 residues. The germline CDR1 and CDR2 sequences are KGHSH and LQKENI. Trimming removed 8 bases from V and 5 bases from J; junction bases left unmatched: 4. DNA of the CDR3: TGTGCCAGCGTGACTAGCGGGGGAAACAATGAGCAGTTCTTC. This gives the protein CASVTSGGNNEQFF.

This chain's CDR3 is CASSYGPGQTYEQYF. The DNA of the CDR3 is TGTGCCAGCAGCTATGGCCCCGGACAGACCTACGAGCAGTACTTC. This chain links TRBV7-9 with TRBJ2-7, with a tentative D call TRBD1 (6 bases). CDR3 length equals 15 residues. Germline V gives CDR1 SEHNR, CDR2 FQNEAQ (reference sequence). Trimming removed 4 bases at V and 2 bases at J, with 15 bases between.

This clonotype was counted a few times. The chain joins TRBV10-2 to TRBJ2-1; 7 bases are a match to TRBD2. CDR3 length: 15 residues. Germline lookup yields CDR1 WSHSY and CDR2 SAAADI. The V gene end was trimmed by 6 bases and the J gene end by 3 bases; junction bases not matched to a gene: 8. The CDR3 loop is CASREEAGDYNEQFF. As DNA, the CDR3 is TGCGCCAGCAGGGAGGAGGCGGGGGACTACAATGAGCAGTTCTTC.

The CDR3 DNA reads as TGTGCCAGCAGTTTAGTTCAGGCAGCCAGGGGGACCCAGTACTTC. Protein product: CASSLVQAARGTQYF. The rearrangement joins TRBV12-3 or TRBV12-4 to TRBJ2-5, with D perhaps TRBD1 (6 bases). Between the trimmed V and J ends, which lost 1 base and 7 bases, there was a span of 16 bases. The CDR3 runs to 15 residues.

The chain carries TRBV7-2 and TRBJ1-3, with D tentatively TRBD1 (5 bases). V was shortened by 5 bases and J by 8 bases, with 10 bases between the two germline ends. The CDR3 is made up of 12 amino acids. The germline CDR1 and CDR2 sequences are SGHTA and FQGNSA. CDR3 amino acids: CASSRWGDTIYF. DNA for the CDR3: TGTGCCAGCAGCCGGTGGGGGGACACCATATATTTT.

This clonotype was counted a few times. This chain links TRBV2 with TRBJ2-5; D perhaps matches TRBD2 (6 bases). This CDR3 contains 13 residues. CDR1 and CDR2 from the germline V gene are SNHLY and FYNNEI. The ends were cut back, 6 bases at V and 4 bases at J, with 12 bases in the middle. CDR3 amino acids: CASRLGGTETQYF. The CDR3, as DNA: TGTGCCAGCAGGCTGGGAGGTACAGAGACCCAGTACTTC.

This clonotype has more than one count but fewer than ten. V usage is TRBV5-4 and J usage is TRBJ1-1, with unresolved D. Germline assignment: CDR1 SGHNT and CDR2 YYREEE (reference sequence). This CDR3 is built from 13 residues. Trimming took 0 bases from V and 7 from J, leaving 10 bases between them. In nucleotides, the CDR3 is TGTGCCAGCAGCTTGGACGTTATGGGTGAAGCTTTCTTT. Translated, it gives CASSLDVMGEAFF. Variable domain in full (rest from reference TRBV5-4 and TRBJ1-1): ETGVTQSPTHLIKTRGQQVTLRCSSQSGHNTVSWYQQALGQGPQFIFQYYREEENGRGNFPPRFSGLQFPNYSSELNVNALELDDSALYLCASSLDVMGEAFFGQGTRLTVV.

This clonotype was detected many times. CDR3 sequence reads: CASSESHRDQPQHF. CDR3 sequence (DNA): TGCGCCAGCAGTGAGTCGCATAGGGATCAGCCCCAGCATTTT. The gene calls are TRBV10-2 and TRBJ1-5; D not certain. Looked up from germline, CDR1 is WSHSY and CDR2 is SAAADI. V was cut by 0 bases and J by 5 bases, with 8 bases left in between. The CDR3 totals 14 residues.

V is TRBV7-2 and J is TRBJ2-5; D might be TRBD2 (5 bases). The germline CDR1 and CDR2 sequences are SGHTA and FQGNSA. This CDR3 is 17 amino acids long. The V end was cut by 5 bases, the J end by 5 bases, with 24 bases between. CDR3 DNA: TGTGCCAGCAGCCCCCACCGTAGGGCAAGCGGCCGGGAGACCCAGTACTTC. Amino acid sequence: CASSPHRRASGRETQYF.

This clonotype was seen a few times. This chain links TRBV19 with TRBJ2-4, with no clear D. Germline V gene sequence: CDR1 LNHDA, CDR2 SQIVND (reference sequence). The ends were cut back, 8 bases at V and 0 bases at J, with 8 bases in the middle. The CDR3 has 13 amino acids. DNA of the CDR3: TGTGCCAGTGCGGTTCTAGCCAAAAACATTCAGTACTTC. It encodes CASAVLAKNIQYF.

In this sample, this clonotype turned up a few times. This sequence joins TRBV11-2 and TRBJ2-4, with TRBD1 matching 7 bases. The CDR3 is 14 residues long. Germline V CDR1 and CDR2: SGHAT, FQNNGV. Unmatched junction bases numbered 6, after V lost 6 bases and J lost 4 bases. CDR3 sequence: CASRITGDKNIQYF. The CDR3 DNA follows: TGTGCCAGCAGGATAACAGGGGATAAAAACATTCAGTACTTC.

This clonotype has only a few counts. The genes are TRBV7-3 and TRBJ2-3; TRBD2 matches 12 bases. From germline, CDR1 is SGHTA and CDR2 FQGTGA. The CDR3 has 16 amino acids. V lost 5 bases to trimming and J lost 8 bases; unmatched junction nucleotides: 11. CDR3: CASSAGSSGGAATQYF. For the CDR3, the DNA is TGTGCCAGCAGCGCCGGATCTAGCGGGGGGGCAGCTACGCAGTATTTT. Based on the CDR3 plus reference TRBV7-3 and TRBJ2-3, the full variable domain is GAGVSQTPSNKVTEKGKYVELRCDPISGHTALYWYRQSLGQGPEFLIYFQGTGAADDSGLPNDRFFAVRPEGSVSTLKIQRTERGDSAVYLCASSAGSSGGAATQYFGPGTRLTVL.

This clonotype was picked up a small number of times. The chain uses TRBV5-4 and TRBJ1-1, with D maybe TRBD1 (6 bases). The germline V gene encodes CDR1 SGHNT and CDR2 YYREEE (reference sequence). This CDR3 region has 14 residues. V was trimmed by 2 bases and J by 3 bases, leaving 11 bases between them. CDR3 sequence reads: CASSFRDKDTEAFF. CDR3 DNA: TGTGCCAGCAGCTTCCGGGACAAGGACACTGAAGCTTTCTTT. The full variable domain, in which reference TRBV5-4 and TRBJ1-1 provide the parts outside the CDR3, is ETGVTQSPTHLIKTRGQQVTLRCSSQSGHNTVSWYQQALGQGPQFIFQYYREEENGRGNFPPRFSGLQFPNYSSELNVNALELDDSALYLCASSFRDKDTEAFFGQGTRLTVV.

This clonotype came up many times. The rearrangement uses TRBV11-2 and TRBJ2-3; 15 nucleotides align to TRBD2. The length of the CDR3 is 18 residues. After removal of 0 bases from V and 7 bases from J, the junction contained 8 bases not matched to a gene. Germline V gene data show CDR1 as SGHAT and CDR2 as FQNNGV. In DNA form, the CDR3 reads TGTGCCAGCAGCTTAGAAGGGACTAGCGGGAGGAACATTAATACGCAGTATTTT. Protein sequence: CASSLEGTSGRNINTQYF.

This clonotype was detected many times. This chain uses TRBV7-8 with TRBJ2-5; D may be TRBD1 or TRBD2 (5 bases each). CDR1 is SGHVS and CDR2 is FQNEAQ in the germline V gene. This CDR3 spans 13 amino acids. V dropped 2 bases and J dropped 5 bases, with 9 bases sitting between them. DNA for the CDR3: TGTGCCAGCAGCTTATTCTGGGGGGAGACCCAGTACTTC. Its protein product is CASSLFWGETQYF.

CDR3 in amino acids: CASSLGGGGPSKRGSYNEQFF. In DNA, the CDR3 is TGTGCCAGCAGCTTAGGGGGCGGGGGGCCCTCGAAAAGGGGGTCCTACAATGAGCAGTTCTTC. The chain couples TRBV7-9 to TRBJ2-1, with 8 bases identical to TRBD2. The CDR3 extends over 21 amino acids. CDR1 and CDR2 from the germline V gene are SEHNR and FQNEAQ (reference sequence). With 1 base clipped from V and 1 base from J, the junction kept 18 bases outside the gene matches.

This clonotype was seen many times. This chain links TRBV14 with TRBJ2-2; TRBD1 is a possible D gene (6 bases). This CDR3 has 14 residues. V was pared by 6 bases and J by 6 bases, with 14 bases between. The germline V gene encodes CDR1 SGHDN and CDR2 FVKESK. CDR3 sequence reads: CASSHQQGSGELFF. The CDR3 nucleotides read TGTGCCAGCAGTCACCAACAGGGCTCCGGGGAGCTGTTTTTT.